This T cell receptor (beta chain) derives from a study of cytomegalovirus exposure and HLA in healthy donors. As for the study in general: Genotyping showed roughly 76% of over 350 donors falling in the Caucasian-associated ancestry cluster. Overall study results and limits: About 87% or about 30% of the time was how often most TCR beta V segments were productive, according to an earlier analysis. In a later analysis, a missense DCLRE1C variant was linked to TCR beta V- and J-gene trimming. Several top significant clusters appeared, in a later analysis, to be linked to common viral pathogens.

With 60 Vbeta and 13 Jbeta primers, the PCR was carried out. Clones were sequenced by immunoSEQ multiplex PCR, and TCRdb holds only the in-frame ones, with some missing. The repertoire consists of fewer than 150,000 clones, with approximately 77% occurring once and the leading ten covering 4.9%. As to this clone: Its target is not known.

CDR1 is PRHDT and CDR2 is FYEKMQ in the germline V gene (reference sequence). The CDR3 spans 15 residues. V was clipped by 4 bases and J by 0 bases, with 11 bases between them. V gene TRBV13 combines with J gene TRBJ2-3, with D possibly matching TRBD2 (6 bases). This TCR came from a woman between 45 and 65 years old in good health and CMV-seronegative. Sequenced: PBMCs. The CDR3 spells CASSSGGSSTDTQYF. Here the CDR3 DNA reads TGTGCCAGCAGCTCCGGGGGATCTAGCACAGATACGCAGTATTTT.